Following are 9 T cell receptor beta chains from one sample sequenced in a study of CD8 T cells in Susac syndrome. RNA totalling roughly 0.45 to 1 ug underwent reverse transcription with random hexamers. Each CDR3 protein is one row after TCRdb ran MiXCR on the immunoSEQ multiplex PCR reads. The sample has about 150,000 distinct CDR3 sequences; 95% to 96% are singletons. Sequences were obtained from CD8+ T cells from PBMCs. The source of these receptors is a human donor with multiple sclerosis.

The gene calls are TRBV29-1 and TRBJ1-2; a weak D match, TRBD1 (6 bases). This CDR3 comprises 14 residues. CDR1 and CDR2 from the germline V gene are SQVTM and ANQGSEA. V was clipped by 0 bases and J by 4 bases, with 12 bases between them. CDR3 region: CSVEDEGGGYGYTF. The DNA of the CDR3 is TGCAGCGTTGAAGATGAAGGGGGAGGCTATGGCTACACCTTC.

The sample holds one count of this clonotype. This chain connects TRBV20-1 to TRBJ2-7, with 9 positions matching TRBD1. With 1 base clipped from V and 3 bases from J, the junction kept 1 base outside the gene matches. The CDR3 covers 13 residues. CDR1 is DFQATT, CDR2 SNEGSKA, per germline (reference sequence). This chain's CDR3 is CSARGDRDYEQYF. The DNA of the CDR3 is TGCAGTGCTAGAGGGGACAGGGACTACGAGCAGTACTTC.

This chain links TRBV20-1 with TRBJ2-1, with 7 bases fitting TRBD1. Germline V gives CDR1 DFQATT, CDR2 SNEGSKA (reference sequence). With 5 bases clipped from V and 8 bases from J, the junction kept 9 bases outside the gene matches. The CDR3 is 13 residues long. The CDR3 sequence: CSAFRGIRDEQFF. CDR3 in DNA: TGCAGTGCTTTCAGGGGGATAAGGGATGAGCAGTTCTTC.

In nucleotides, the CDR3 is TGTGCCAGCAGCGGACTAGCGGGGGGACTACAAGAGACCCAGTACTTC. Translating gives CASSGLAGGLQETQYF. This chain links TRBV21-1 with TRBJ2-5; the D call in the table, TRBD2, was not verified against the DNA. TRBV21-1 is labeled a pseudogene. This CDR3 spans 16 amino acids.

The rearrangement joins TRBV15 to TRBJ2-1, with D possibly being TRBD2 (6 bases). Trimming pared 2 bases from V and 12 bases from J, leaving 20 bases between. The CDR3 loop spans 15 amino acids. The germline V gene encodes CDR1 LNHNV and CDR2 YYDKDF (reference sequence). CDR3 nucleotide sequence: TGTGCCACCAGCAGACCCGCCCTCCCCCAGGAGGGGCAGTTCTTC. It translates to CATSRPALPQEGQFF.

The chain carries TRBV6-2 or TRBV6-3 and TRBJ1-1; TRBD1 agrees at 8 bases. Trimming cost V 5 bases and J 1 base; bases outside gene matches: 9. The CDR3 totals 16 residues. The germline gives CDR1 MNHEY, CDR2 SVGEGT. The CDR3 loop reads CASSVRQGRANTEAFF. The CDR3 nucleotides read TGTGCCAGCAGTGTTCGACAGGGGAGGGCGAACACTGAAGCTTTCTTT.

The chain employs TRBV30 and TRBJ2-7, with D hard to call. Trimming left V 4 bases short and J 8 bases short, with 12 bases between. Germline CDR1 GTSNPN, CDR2 SVGIG (reference sequence). The CDR3 covers 11 residues. The CDR3 reads CAWTVLIKQYF. CDR3 nucleotides: TGTGCCTGGACTGTTCTCATCAAGCAGTACTTC. The complete variable domain, with remaining parts taken from reference TRBV30 and TRBJ2-7, reads SQTIHQWPATLVQPVGSPLSLECTVEGTSNPNLYWYRQAAGRGLQLLFYSVGIGQISSEVPQNLSASRPQDRQFILSSKKLLLSDSGFYLCAWTVLIKQYFGPGTRLTVT.

The chain recombines TRBV12-3 or TRBV12-4 with TRBJ2-5; D is uncertain. Trimming pared 3 bases from V and 5 bases from J, leaving 7 bases between. The CDR3 sequence is 12 residues long. The CDR3 DNA reads as TGTGCCAGCAGTTTCGACCTGGAGACCCAGTACTTC. Its translation is CASSFDLETQYF.

The chain carries TRBV2 and TRBJ2-7; 7 bases are shared with TRBD1. The CDR3 contains 11 residues. Germline-derived CDR1 and CDR2 are SNHLY and FYNNEI. The J segment lost 4 bases and the V segment lost 11 bases, leaving 5 bases of the junction unmatched. For the CDR3, the DNA is TGTGCCGCGAGGGACAGATACGAGCAGTACTTC. It is translated as CAARDRYEQYF.